Ten or more counts support the clone carrying this T cell receptor beta chain. V was clipped by 4 bases and J by 0 bases, with 4 bases between them. Per germline, CDR1 SQVTM and CDR2 ANQGSEA. The length of the CDR3 is 11 residues. This sample was included in a study of identical twins. TCRdb itself ran the 5' RACE reads through MiXCR, one entry per CDR3 protein. The sample consists of 1.5 million to 2 million distinct CDR3 sequences, more than 30% of them appearing once. The genes are TRBV29-1 and TRBJ2-7; D ambiguous. The receptor comes from a newborn girl in good health. The sample was cord blood. This CDR3 is CSVVNSYEQYF. CDR3 nucleotide sequence: TGCAGCGTTGTAAACTCCTACGAGCAGTACTTC.